The present T cell receptor beta chain was sequenced within a study of shared clonotypes between healthy human individuals. Profiling relied on immunoSEQ multiplex PCR, and the TCRdb table lists in-frame clones only, not all of them. The data show around 940,000 clones, with over 60% seen just once and around 1.4% held by the top ten. The split of CD4+ cells yielded CD45RA+ naive and CD45RA-negative memory subsets. Remarks on this clone: Its antigen is not known.

V dropped 6 bases and J dropped 2 bases, with 10 bases sitting between them. Per the germline V gene, CDR1 is MNHNS and CDR2 is SASEGT. This CDR3 contains 13 residues. Study-wide results and caveats: Only blood samples were collected, and tissue repertoires likely differ. Among donors, the sharing of clonotypes was expected to be influenced by sequencing depth.

The sequenced material came from memory CD4+ T cells sorted from blood. The subset: CD45RA-negative fraction. The chain recombines TRBV6-1 with TRBJ1-1; D gene unclear. This TCR derives from a man between 18 and 29 years old in good health. The CDR3 region has the DNA TGTGCCAGCAGACTTGGGCCTAACACTGAAGCTTTCTTT. This translates into CASRLGPNTEAFF.